The 27 T cell receptor beta chains in this list originate from one sample, sequenced in a study of blood T cells in healthy people across ages. It was with a sample-barcoded 5' primer and a J-beta primer mix that a second PCR of roughly 6 to 12 cycles was run. TCRdb used MiXCR to reprocess the 5' RACE reads, holding one entry per CDR3 protein. The table shows around 1.5 million distinct CDR3 sequences, with about 31% occurring only once. Sequencing was carried out using blood. Receptor source: a woman aged 30 to 39 in good health.

The chain has TRBV11-3 and TRBJ2-3; TRBD1 or TRBD2 may be the D gene (5 bases each). The germline V gene has CDR1 SGHNT and CDR2 YENEEA. The CDR3 is 15 residues long. The V gene lost 5 bases and the J gene lost 0 bases, with 12 bases spanning the gap. CDR3 in DNA: TGTGCCAGCAGCCCCGGGACGGAAAGCACAGATACGCAGTATTTT. It specifies CASSPGTESTDTQYF.

The chain employs TRBV24-1 and TRBJ2-7; 8 nucleotides align to TRBD1. The trim removed 10 bases at V and 1 base at J, leaving 5 bases unmatched. CDR1 KGHDR and CDR2 SFDVKD come from the germline V gene. The CDR3 is 13 residues long. The DNA of the CDR3 is TGTGCCACTCAGGGACAGGAGTCCTACGAGCAGTACTTC. Protein product: CATQGQESYEQYF.

The chain is built from TRBV6-4 and TRBJ2-2; weak D call: TRBD1 (5 bases). V lost 2 bases to trimming and J lost 6 bases, with 7 bases between them. CDR3 length equals 13 residues. Germline CDR1 MRHNA, CDR2 SNTAGT. The CDR3 DNA sequence: TGTGCCAGCAGTGACGTCAGGGCCGGGGAGCTGTTTTTT. Translating gives CASSDVRAGELFF.

The chain is built from TRBV20-1 and TRBJ2-3; 9 bases line up with TRBD2. Germline V gene lookup returns CDR1 DFQATT and CDR2 SNEGSKA (reference sequence). The ends lost 5 bases at V and 4 bases at J; junction bases unmatched: 13. CDR3 size: 16 residues. This CDR3 reads CSAFLPERGVPDTQYF. CDR3 DNA: TGCAGTGCTTTCCTCCCAGAGCGGGGGGTCCCAGATACGCAGTATTTT.

This clonotype was counted at least ten times. CDR3 loop: CAISDRGNQPQHF. CDR3 in DNA: TGTGCCATCAGTGATCGGGGGAATCAGCCCCAGCATTTT. V is TRBV10-3 and J is TRBJ1-5; possibly TRBD1 for D (5 bases). From germline, CDR1 is ENHRY and CDR2 SYGVKD. Trimming removed 3 bases at V and 4 bases at J, with 7 bases between. The CDR3 runs 13 residues.

V gene TRBV7-2 combines with J gene TRBJ2-7, with D perhaps matching TRBD1 (6 bases). This CDR3 has 15 amino acids. Trimming left V 1 base short and J 4 bases short, with 14 bases between. Germline values: CDR1 SGHTA, CDR2 FQGNSA. CDR3 residues: CASSLGGGFFYEQYF. The CDR3 DNA reads TGTGCCAGCAGCTTAGGAGGGGGTTTTTTTTACGAGCAGTACTTC.

This rearrangement joins TRBV27 to TRBJ1-2, with a possible D match to TRBD1 (6 bases). V was pared by 3 bases and J by 8 bases, with 10 bases between. Germline CDR1 MNHEY, CDR2 SMNVEV (reference sequence). The CDR3 is 12 amino acids. The CDR3 sequence: CASSFPGQGYTF. CDR3 nucleotides: TGTGCCAGCAGTTTCCCAGGACAGGGCTACACCTTC.

This clonotype was seen only a few times. This chain uses TRBV5-1 with TRBJ2-3; D not resolved. This CDR3 spans 14 amino acids. The V and J ends lost 0 bases and 4 bases respectively, with 9 bases between them. Germline V lookup: CDR1 SGHRS, CDR2 YFSETQ. This CDR3 reads CASSLGGFADTQYF. The CDR3 region has the DNA TGCGCCAGCAGCTTGGGTGGGTTTGCAGATACGCAGTATTTT. Full variable domain (missing parts from reference TRBV5-1 and TRBJ2-3): KAGVTQTPRYLIKTRGQQVTLSCSPISGHRSVSWYQQTPGQGLQFLFEYFSETQRNKGNFPGRFSGRQFSNSRSEMNVSTLELGDSALYLCASSLGGFADTQYFGPGTRLTVL.

This clonotype was counted only a few times. The chain links TRBV4-1 to TRBJ1-5; unclear D gene. There are 14 residues in the CDR3. Trimming took off 1 base at V and 1 base at J, with 5 bases between the two ends. Germline assignment: CDR1 MGHRA and CDR2 YSYEKL. The CDR3, as DNA: TGCGCCAGCAGCCAAGTTAAAAGCAATCAGCCCCAGCATTTT. It encodes CASSQVKSNQPQHF.

The rearrangement joins TRBV7-7 to TRBJ2-2, with 9 bases aligning to TRBD2. The trim removed 1 base at V and 1 base at J, leaving 1 base unmatched. The CDR3 is made up of 16 amino acids. CDR1 and CDR2 (germline): SSHAT, FNYEAQ (reference sequence). CDR3 sequence: CASSLGTSVNTGELFF. The CDR3 DNA sequence: TGTGCCAGCAGCTTAGGGACTAGCGTGAACACCGGGGAGCTGTTTTTT.

The chain links TRBV12-3 or TRBV12-4 to TRBJ2-7; TRBD2 might be the D (6 bases). CDR3 length equals 13 residues. The V end was cut by 2 bases, the J end by 11 bases, with 16 bases between. The CDR3 protein is CASSLTFGGVEYF. DNA of the CDR3: TGTGCCAGCAGTTTAACTTTCGGCGGGGTTGAGTACTTC.

With respect to this clonotype: At one end, the junction sequence differs from germline, possibly due to a read error. The chain has TRBV7-9 and TRBJ2-1; 7 bases fit TRBD2. Germline loops: CDR1 SEHNR, CDR2 FQNEAQ (reference sequence). CDR3 length: 18 residues. CDR3 residues: CASSSSNLLATIYNGQFF. The CDR3 DNA follows: TGTGCCAGCAGCTCTTCAAATTTACTAGCGACCATCTACAATGGGCAGTTCTTC.

The J gene is TRBJ1-1, the V gene TRBV25-1; a weak D match, TRBD1 (5 bases). The length of the CDR3 is 11 residues. In germline, CDR1 is MGHDK, CDR2 SYGVNS. V was trimmed by 8 bases and J by 6 bases, leaving 10 bases between them. The DNA for the CDR3 is TGTGCCAGCCGCAGGGATCCTGAAGCTTTCTTT. Its protein is CASRRDPEAFF.

The chain uses TRBV29-1 and TRBJ2-1; D is uncertain. V gave up 1 base and J gave up 6 bases, with 13 bases separating them. The CDR3 is made up of 14 amino acids. Germline CDR1 and CDR2: SQVTM and ANQGSEA. CDR3 in DNA: TGCAGCGTTGAAGTCGGAAACCGCCGCAATGAGCAGTTCTTC. It yields the protein CSVEVGNRRNEQFF.

The chain is built from TRBV12-3 or TRBV12-4 and TRBJ1-4, with D hard to call. V was clipped by 6 bases and J by 0 bases, with 11 bases between them. The CDR3 is made up of 15 amino acids. The CDR3 DNA sequence: TGTGCCAGCAGAACAGCCCAGGCAACTAATGAAAAACTGTTTTTT. Protein product: CASRTAQATNEKLFF.

The chain joins TRBV20-1 to TRBJ2-1, with D tentatively TRBD1 or TRBD2 (6 bases each). Germline lookup yields CDR1 DFQATT and CDR2 SNEGSKA (reference sequence). Trimming shortened V by 6 bases and J by 0 bases, and 18 bases separated the two germline ends. The CDR3 has 16 amino acids. The CDR3 loop reads CSAEEGGLPSYNEQFF. The CDR3 nucleotides read TGCAGTGCAGAAGAAGGGGGGCTGCCCTCCTACAATGAGCAGTTCTTC.

This clonotype was seen at least ten times. J is TRBJ2-1 and V is TRBV20-1, with a weak D call TRBD2 (6 bases). The V gene lost 3 bases and the J gene lost 0 bases, with 12 bases spanning the gap. From germline, CDR1 is DFQATT and CDR2 SNEGSKA (reference sequence). This CDR3 is built from 15 residues. The CDR3 loop is CSARRDWSSYNEQFF. CDR3 DNA sequence: TGCAGTGCTAGGCGGGACTGGAGCTCCTACAATGAGCAGTTCTTC.

This clonotype turned up a few times. This chain joins TRBV6-1 and TRBJ1-5, with 9 bases lining up with TRBD1. Germline V gene sequence: CDR1 MNHNS, CDR2 SASEGT. Unmatched junction bases numbered 6, after V lost 7 bases and J lost 2 bases. The CDR3 has 15 amino acids. The CDR3: CASNTGQGRNQPQHF. CDR3 DNA: TGTGCCAGCAATACCGGACAGGGGCGCAATCAGCCCCAGCATTTT.

This clonotype appeared once. At one boundary the junction diverges from the germline segment, which might be a read error. V gene TRBV7-2 combines with J gene TRBJ1-2; no clear D gene. Germline V gives CDR1 SGHTA, CDR2 FQGNSA. The CDR3 runs 16 residues. The CDR3 sequence is CASSPLAAKANYDYTF. Written as DNA, the CDR3 is TGTGCCAGCAGCCCCCTTGCGGCAAAAGCTAACTATGACTACACCTTC.

The chain is built from TRBV5-1 and TRBJ2-1, with TRBD1 matching 8 bases. V lost 7 bases and J lost 5; bases outside the gene matches: 11. Germline assignment: CDR1 SGHRS and CDR2 YFSETQ. The CDR3 is made up of 15 amino acids. The CDR3 sequence is CASCLTGGADNEQFF. CDR3 DNA sequence: TGCGCCAGCTGCCTAACAGGGGGTGCGGACAATGAGCAGTTCTTC.

The sample holds a few counts of this clonotype. This chain links TRBV20-1 with TRBJ1-2; D is ambiguous. With 3 bases removed from V and 6 bases from J, the gap between germline ends came to 17 bases. The CDR3 consists of 14 residues. Per germline, CDR1 DFQATT and CDR2 SNEGSKA (reference sequence). The CDR3 sequence: CSASLRSGDNGYTF. The CDR3 DNA sequence: TGCAGTGCTAGCCTCAGGTCGGGAGATAATGGCTACACCTTC.

V usage is TRBV5-1 and J usage is TRBJ2-7; the D gene is possibly TRBD1 (5 bases). With 1 base removed from V and 3 bases from J, the gap between germline ends came to 20 bases. This CDR3 region has 17 residues. From germline, CDR1 is SGHRS and CDR2 YFSETQ. CDR3 sequence (DNA): TGCGCCAGCAGCTTGTCCCCCCCCAACGGCAGGGTCTACGAGCAGTACTTC. Translation: CASSLSPPNGRVYEQYF.

The chain recombines TRBV7-9 with TRBJ2-7; no definite D call. The CDR3 totals 13 residues. Trimming cost V 5 bases and J 2 bases, with 10 bases left between them. Germline assignment: CDR1 SEHNR and CDR2 FQNEAQ (reference sequence). The CDR3 DNA reads TGTGCCAGCAGCCTTGGGTGGCCCTACGAGCAGTACTTC. This sequence encodes CASSLGWPYEQYF.

A few counts support this clonotype. This chain links TRBV6-1 with TRBJ1-2; 7 bases match TRBD1. V lost 5 bases and J lost 4; bases outside the gene matches: 4. Germline loops: CDR1 MNHNS, CDR2 SASEGT. CDR3 size: 13 residues. As DNA, the CDR3 is TGTGCCAGCAGTACACAGGGGCCCTATGGCTACACCTTC. Its translation: CASSTQGPYGYTF.

This clonotype occurred a few times. The V call is TRBV3-1, the J call TRBJ2-2; 8 bases are a match to TRBD1. The germline V gene has CDR1 LGHDT and CDR2 YNNKEL (reference sequence). V shed 6 bases and J 0 bases; nucleotides not matched to a gene: 0. The CDR3 covers 14 residues. DNA of the CDR3: TGTGCCAGCAGACAGGGGGCGAACACCGGGGAGCTGTTTTTT. Protein sequence: CASRQGANTGELFF.

This clonotype has only a few counts. This chain links TRBV5-1 with TRBJ2-7; no firm D call. This CDR3 region has 17 residues. The germline gives CDR1 SGHRS, CDR2 YFSETQ. The V end was cut by 5 bases, the J end by 2 bases, with 23 bases between. The CDR3 region has the DNA TGCGCCAGCAGGCCCGAGTCCGACTCTTTTCTGACCTACGAGCAGTACTTC. This codes for CASRPESDSFLTYEQYF.

As for this clonotype: The CDR3 ends on some other residue instead of the conserved phenylalanine or tryptophan, so this is likely a read error. Because the CDR3's place on the DNA is in doubt, the DNA is left out and the CDR3 is given as listed by TCRdb. The chain uses TRBV11-2 and TRBJ1-2; TRBD1, as called in the table, went unchecked against the DNA. The CDR3 length is 9 residues, termini included. The germline CDR1 and CDR2 sequences are SGHAT and FQNNGV. The chain's CDR3 is CASSSRDND.